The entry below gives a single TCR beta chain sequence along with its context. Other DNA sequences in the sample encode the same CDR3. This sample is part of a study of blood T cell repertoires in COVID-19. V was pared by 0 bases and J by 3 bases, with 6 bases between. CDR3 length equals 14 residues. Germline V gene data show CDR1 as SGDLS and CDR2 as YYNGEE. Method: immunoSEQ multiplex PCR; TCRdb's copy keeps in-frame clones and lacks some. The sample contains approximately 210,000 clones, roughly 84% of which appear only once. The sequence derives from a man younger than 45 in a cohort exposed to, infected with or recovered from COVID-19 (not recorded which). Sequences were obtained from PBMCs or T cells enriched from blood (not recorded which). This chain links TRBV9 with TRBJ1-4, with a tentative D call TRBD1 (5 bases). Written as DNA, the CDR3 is TGTGCCAGCAGCGTAGGACAGTCTAATGAAAAACTGTTTTTT. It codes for CASSVGQSNEKLFF. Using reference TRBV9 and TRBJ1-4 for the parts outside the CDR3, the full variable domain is DSGVTQTPKHLITATGQRVTLRCSPRSGDLSVYWYQQSLDQGLQFLIQYYNGEERAKGNILERFSAQQFPDLHSELNLSSLELGDSALYFCASSVGQSNEKLFFGSGTQLSVL.